This T cell receptor beta chain came from a study of CD8 T cells in ankylosing spondylitis. Library preparation for TCR beta used quantitative 5'-RACE with molecular barcodes. TCRdb reprocessed the 5' RACE reads with MiXCR, giving one entry per CDR3 protein. Counted here are more than 500,000 distinct CDR3 sequences, roughly 5.3% occurring once; the ten biggest clones make up 3.5%. J lost 5 bases, V lost 8 bases, and 2 bases had no gene match. This CDR3 contains 12 residues. Germline-derived CDR1 and CDR2 are ENHRY and SYGVKD. Study results and caveats: A TCR beta motif of about eight highly homologous variants seemed to mark ankylosing spondylitis blood. Within peripheral blood, clones linked to disease were CD8+ and relatively rare. In ankylosing spondylitis patients, matched synovial fluid reportedly showed significant enrichment of disease-linked clones. Some motif variants had been reported before (in reactive arthritis synovial fluid and blood).

This clonotype was counted at least ten times. Its antigen is unknown. The sequenced sample consisted of blood, either unsorted or a sorted T cell fraction (not recorded which). The sequence was collected from a male donor with ankylosing spondylitis. The rearrangement links TRBV10-3 to TRBJ1-2; 10 nucleotides match TRBD1. The DNA for the CDR3 is TGTGCCATCGGGACAGGGGTTTATGGCTACACCTTC. It is translated as CAIGTGVYGYTF.